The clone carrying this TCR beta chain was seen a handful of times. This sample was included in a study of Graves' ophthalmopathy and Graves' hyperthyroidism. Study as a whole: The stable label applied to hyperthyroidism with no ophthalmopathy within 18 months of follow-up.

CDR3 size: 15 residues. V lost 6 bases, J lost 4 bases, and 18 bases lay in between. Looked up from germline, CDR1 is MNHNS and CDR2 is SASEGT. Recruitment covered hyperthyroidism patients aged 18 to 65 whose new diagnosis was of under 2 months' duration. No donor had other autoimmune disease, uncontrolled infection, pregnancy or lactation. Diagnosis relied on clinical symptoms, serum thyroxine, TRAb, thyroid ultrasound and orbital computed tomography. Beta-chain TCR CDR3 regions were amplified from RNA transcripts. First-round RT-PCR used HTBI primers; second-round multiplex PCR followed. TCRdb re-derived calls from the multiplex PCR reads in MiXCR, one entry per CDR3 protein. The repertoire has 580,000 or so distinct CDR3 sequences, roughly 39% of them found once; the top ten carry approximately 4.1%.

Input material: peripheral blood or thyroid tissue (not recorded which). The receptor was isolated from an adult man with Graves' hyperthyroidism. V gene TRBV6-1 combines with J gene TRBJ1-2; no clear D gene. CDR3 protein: CASRLGLGRGYGYTF. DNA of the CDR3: TGTGCCAGCAGGCTAGGACTGGGCCGTGGCTATGGCTACACCTTC.